This TCR beta chain was documented in a study of identical twins. Between the trimmed V and J ends, which lost 1 base and 1 base, there was a span of 13 bases. The CDR3 is 16 amino acids. CDR1 and CDR2 from the germline V gene are ENHRY and SYGVKD. TCRdb processed the 5' RACE reads anew with MiXCR; each CDR3 protein has one entry. This table holds fewer than 550,000 distinct CDR3 sequences, 13% to 15% found once. This clonotype occurred a few times. These data were also filed under a second study, of yellow fever vaccine responses in identical twins.

This receptor was identified in a woman aged 18-35 years in good health. Material: CD4+ T cells sorted from blood. V gene TRBV10-3 combines with J gene TRBJ1-1; D is unresolved. CDR3 in amino acids: CAISEFGGRKNTEAFF. The CDR3 DNA sequence: TGTGCCATCAGTGAGTTTGGCGGCAGGAAGAACACTGAAGCTTTCTTT.